This T cell receptor beta chain was recorded in a study of T cell responses to AZD1222 COVID-19 vaccine. Findings and caveats of the study: Only 5 or 6 individuals given AZD1222 were seropositive at baseline. Unmutated variant regions reportedly attract nearly half of all spike-specific TCRs.

Assay used: immunoSEQ multiplex PCR; TCRdb lists only in-frame clones, some missing. Counted here are about 150,000 clones, about 92% occurring once; the ten biggest clones make up 1.5% to 2%. The CDR3 is made up of 18 amino acids. Germline V gives CDR1 SGHVS, CDR2 FQNEAQ. Germline trimming cut 1 base from V and 6 bases from J; bases unmatched to any gene: 9. To note about this clone: As yet, its antigen is unknown.

The origin of this receptor is an adult who received the AZD1222 COVID-19 vaccine. The chain links TRBV7-8 to TRBJ2-3; the match to TRBD2 covers 14 bases. Sequenced material: peripheral blood, taken 28 days after the second AZD1222 dose. The CDR3 spells CASSLELRGLAGADTQYF. In nucleotides, the CDR3 is TGTGCCAGCAGCTTAGAGCTCCGGGGACTAGCGGGAGCCGATACGCAGTATTTT.